The 32 T cell receptor beta chains listed next were all sequenced from one sample in a study of T cells in Graves' hyperthyroidism and ophthalmopathy. RNA transcripts provided the source from which TCR beta CDR3 regions were amplified. The HTBI set primed first-round TCR CDR3 RT-PCR. MiXCR, run by TCRdb on the multiplex PCR reads, gives a single entry per CDR3 protein. The sample carries roughly 500,000 distinct CDR3 sequences, about 15% recorded once. What was sequenced was blood. Source of these receptors: a woman aged 25 to 45 with Graves' hyperthyroidism that later progressed to Graves' ophthalmopathy.

The chain joins TRBV25-1 to TRBJ2-1; D is undetermined. Germline V gene lookup returns CDR1 MGHDK and CDR2 SYGVNS. Trimming stripped 4 bases from V and 8 bases from J, with 12 bases between. This CDR3 comprises 13 residues. For the CDR3, the DNA is TGTGCCAGCAGTGCCGCCGGGTTATATGAGCAGTTCTTC. Protein product: CASSAAGLYEQFF.

This clonotype was seen many times. V gene TRBV6-1 combines with J gene TRBJ2-6; perhaps TRBD2 as D (6 bases). The CDR3 is made up of 15 amino acids. V was cut by 5 bases and J by 4 bases, with 12 bases left in between. Germline V gene data show CDR1 as MNHNS and CDR2 as SASEGT. CDR3 protein: CASSLLAAGANVLTF. In nucleotides, the CDR3 is TGTGCCAGCAGTTTACTAGCTGCCGGGGCCAACGTCCTGACTTTC.

This clonotype was observed many times. The chain is built from TRBV5-1 and TRBJ1-1, with 9 bases lining up with TRBD1. Losses at the gene ends were 4 bases for V and 4 bases for J; bases not matched to a gene: 5. Germline CDR1 SGHRS, CDR2 YFSETQ. The CDR3 sequence is 14 residues long. CDR3 DNA sequence: TGCGCCAGCAGCAGCAAGACAGGGGGCACTGAAGCTTTCTTT. The encoded protein is CASSSKTGGTEAFF.

This clonotype was found many times. This chain joins TRBV2 and TRBJ1-1; D is uncertain. In germline, CDR1 is SNHLY, CDR2 FYNNEI. V lost 10 bases, J lost 11 bases, and 20 bases lay in between. This CDR3 has 12 residues. The DNA of the CDR3 is TGTGCCAAAGGACGCGACTCACCTGGGGCTTTCTTT. This translates into CAKGRDSPGAFF. The full variable domain, completed using reference TRBV2 and TRBJ1-1, is EPEVTQTPSHQVTQMGQEVILRCVPISNHLYFYWYRQILGQKVEFLVSFYNNEISEKSEIFDDQFSVERPDGSNFTLKIRSTKLEDSAMYFCAKGRDSPGAFFGQGTRLTVV.

This clonotype appeared a few times. The chain uses TRBV19 and TRBJ2-5; 8 bases map to TRBD2. CDR1 LNHDA and CDR2 SQIVND come from the germline V gene (reference sequence). This CDR3 has 18 residues. The V segment lost 6 bases and the J segment 5 bases; nucleotides outside the gene matches: 20. CDR3 sequence reads: CASSSGGLYSGKDETQYF. DNA of the CDR3: TGTGCCAGTAGCTCGGGGGGCCTATATAGCGGGAAGGATGAGACCCAGTACTTC.

The chain uses TRBV12-5 and TRBJ2-7, with D perhaps TRBD2 (7 bases). Germline V gene sequence: CDR1 LGHNT, CDR2 FRNRAP. The V and J ends lost 6 bases and 3 bases respectively, with 21 bases between them. This CDR3 has 16 amino acids. CDR3 DNA sequence: TGTGCTAGTGGGGCCCCCGACGGGGGGCTGATCTACGAGCAGTACTTC. Its translation is CASGAPDGGLIYEQYF.

This clonotype was seen a handful of times. This chain uses TRBV13 with TRBJ2-7; perhaps D is TRBD1 or TRBD2 (5 bases each). Trimming pared 4 bases from V and 2 bases from J, leaving 21 bases between. This CDR3 contains 17 residues. Looked up from germline, CDR1 is PRHDT and CDR2 is FYEKMQ (reference sequence). The CDR3 sequence: CASSSGPAKQTPYEQYF. CDR3 in DNA: TGTGCCAGCAGCTCGGGACCAGCCAAACAAACCCCCTACGAGCAGTACTTC.

This clonotype was seen many times. DNA for the CDR3: TGTGCCAGCAGCTTGGAGGGACGGAACACAGATACGCAGTATTTT. Protein product: CASSLEGRNTDTQYF. The rearrangement links TRBV5-5 to TRBJ2-3; possibly TRBD1 or TRBD2 for D (5 bases each). There are 15 residues in the CDR3. Germline lookup yields CDR1 SGHKS and CDR2 YYEKEE (reference sequence). The V end lost 0 bases, the J end lost 2 bases, and 10 bases lay between the germline ends. Combining the CDR3 with reference TRBV5-5 and TRBJ2-3 gives the whole variable domain DAGVTQSPTHLIKTRGQQVTLRCSPISGHKSVSWYQQVLGQGPQFIFQYYEKEERGRGNFPDRFSARQFPNYSSELNVNALLLGDSALYLCASSLEGRNTDTQYFGPGTRLTVL.

This clonotype was counted at least ten times. The gene calls are TRBV7-8 and TRBJ2-1; 9 nucleotides line up with TRBD2. V was clipped by 5 bases and J by 6 bases; unmatched bases: 5. Germline loops: CDR1 SGHVS, CDR2 FQNEAQ. The CDR3 runs to 14 residues. The CDR3 here is CASSSGRLVNEQFF. In nucleotides, the CDR3 is TGTGCCAGCAGCAGCGGGAGGTTGGTCAATGAGCAGTTCTTC.

The V call is TRBV20-1, the J call TRBJ1-3; maybe TRBD1 (6 bases). The CDR3 extends over 17 amino acids. Trimming removed 5 bases at V and 2 bases at J, with 22 bases between. In germline, CDR1 is DFQATT, CDR2 SNEGSKA (reference sequence). For the CDR3, the DNA is TGCAGTGCTTTCGGACAGCCGTCTTCGACTACTGGAAACACCATATATTTT. Translation: CSAFGQPSSTTGNTIYF.

V usage is TRBV29-1 and J usage is TRBJ2-7; TRBD1 is a possible D gene (6 bases). V lost 5 bases to trimming and J lost 5 bases, with 19 bases between them. CDR1 is SQVTM, CDR2 ANQGSEA, per germline. This CDR3 region has 14 residues. The CDR3 coding sequence is TGCAGCGTTTCGAGACTCAAAAAGGGGGACGAGCAGTACTTC. This translates into CSVSRLKKGDEQYF.

To note about this clonotype: With a much larger clone just one base away, this may be a read error. The CDR3 DNA reads as TGCGCCAGCAGCATTAGCGGGAGTGCCTACAATGAGCGGTTCTTC. Amino acid sequence: CASSISGSAYNERFF. The chain links TRBV5-1 to TRBJ2-1, with 9 bases lining up with TRBD2. Germline CDR1 and CDR2: SGHRS and YFSETQ. This CDR3 region has 15 residues.

A few counts support this clonotype. An end of the junction does not agree with germline; a read error may underlie this. The chain recombines TRBV2 with TRBJ2-1; possible D gene TRBD2, 6 bases. The germline gives CDR1 SNHLY, CDR2 FYNNEI. This CDR3 region has 13 residues. The DNA of the CDR3 is TGTGCCAGCAACCGCGGGACCTACAATGGGCAGTTCTTC. Translated: CASNRGTYNGQFF.

This clonotype was seen only a few times. This chain uses TRBV7-6 with TRBJ2-2; D is undetermined. The V gene's germline CDR1 is SGHVS and CDR2 FNYEAQ. The CDR3 is 18 amino acids. The V end was cut by 4 bases, the J end by 0 bases, with 18 bases between. In DNA form, the CDR3 reads TGTGCCAGCAGCTCCCCGAGGATGGCCGGAACGAACACCGGGGAGCTGTTTTTT. Encoded protein: CASSSPRMAGTNTGELFF.

This clonotype was seen at least ten times. The genes are TRBV7-2 and TRBJ1-5; no definite D call. Trimming pared 5 bases from V and 3 bases from J, leaving 11 bases between. This CDR3 has 14 amino acids. CDR1 and CDR2 (germline): SGHTA, FQGNSA. The CDR3 sequence: CASSLHRVNQPQHF. The CDR3 DNA reads as TGTGCCAGCAGCCTACACCGGGTCAATCAGCCCCAGCATTTT.

In this sample, this clonotype turned up many times. The chain uses TRBV27 and TRBJ1-1; D might be TRBD1 (6 bases). The CDR3 extends over 15 amino acids. Trimming removed 2 bases from V and 6 bases from J, with 16 bases in between. Germline values: CDR1 MNHEY, CDR2 SMNVEV (reference sequence). The CDR3 bases are TGTGCCAGCAGTTTAATTAGTGGGGCAGGGGCTGAAGCTTTCTTT. It specifies CASSLISGAGAEAFF.

This clonotype was counted ten times or more. CDR3 in amino acids: CATSGASGVNEQFF. CDR3 DNA sequence: TGTGCCACCAGTGGGGCTTCGGGGGTGAATGAGCAGTTCTTC. This rearrangement joins TRBV24-1 to TRBJ2-1; a weak D match, TRBD2 (6 bases). The CDR3 consists of 14 residues. Germline V gene sequence: CDR1 KGHDR, CDR2 SFDVKD. V dropped 5 bases and J dropped 7 bases, with 14 bases sitting between them.

This clonotype has a handful of counts. The chain uses TRBV5-1 and TRBJ1-2; D gene uncertain. The germline gives CDR1 SGHRS, CDR2 YFSETQ. There are 13 residues in the CDR3. V lost 0 bases and J lost 7, with 10 bases in between. CDR3 nucleotide sequence: TGCGCCAGCAGCTTGGGCGGGGAGGCTGGCTACACCTTC. Encoded protein: CASSLGGEAGYTF.

Ten or more counts support this clonotype. The CDR3 protein is CASSFSAEQGTGYTF. The CDR3 DNA is TGCGCCAGCAGCTTCTCGGCCGAACAGGGGACCGGCTACACCTTC. The gene calls are TRBV5-1 and TRBJ1-2, with 7 bases matching TRBD1. This CDR3 has 15 amino acids. V lost 2 bases and J lost 8; bases outside the gene matches: 12. Looked up from germline, CDR1 is SGHRS and CDR2 is YFSETQ.

This clonotype occurred a few times. The rearrangement links TRBV7-9 to TRBJ2-7; a possible D gene is TRBD1 (6 bases). The V gene lost 4 bases and the J gene lost 0 bases, with 10 bases spanning the gap. The CDR3 length is 14 residues. Germline assignment: CDR1 SEHNR and CDR2 FQNEAQ (reference sequence). CDR3 sequence (DNA): TGTGCCAGCAGCTCAACAGGGAACTCCTACGAGCAGTACTTC. This encodes CASSSTGNSYEQYF.

This clonotype showed up many times. The chain has TRBV10-3 and TRBJ2-7; D is tentatively TRBD1 or TRBD2 (5 bases each). The CDR3 has 13 amino acids. In germline, CDR1 is ENHRY, CDR2 SYGVKD. V shed 4 bases and J shed 2 bases, with 9 bases lying between them. CDR3 region: CAISGDPAYEQYF. The CDR3 region has the DNA TGTGCCATCAGTGGGGACCCAGCCTACGAGCAGTACTTC.

This clonotype was seen a few times. The V gene is TRBV18, the J gene TRBJ2-7; D is tentatively TRBD1 or TRBD2 (5 bases each). Trimming took off 6 bases at V and 2 bases at J, with 11 bases between the two ends. This CDR3 region has 13 residues. The germline V gene has CDR1 KGHSH and CDR2 LQKENI. The CDR3 loop is CASSQGETYEQYF. CDR3 in DNA: TGTGCCAGCTCCCAGGGAGAGACCTACGAGCAGTACTTC.

J is TRBJ2-7 and V is TRBV20-1; a possible D gene is TRBD2 (5 bases). Germline V lookup: CDR1 DFQATT, CDR2 SNEGSKA (reference sequence). The CDR3 totals 14 residues. Trimming took off 2 bases at V and 2 bases at J, with 13 bases between the two ends. This CDR3 reads CSARWRVDPYEQYF. For the CDR3, the DNA is TGCAGTGCTAGATGGCGGGTTGATCCCTACGAGCAGTACTTC.

This clonotype was detected ten times or more. J is TRBJ1-5 and V is TRBV28; the D is unclear. Germline CDR1 reads MDHEN; CDR2 reads SYDVKM. Trimming pared 3 bases from V and 0 bases from J, leaving 9 bases between. The CDR3 is made up of 15 amino acids. The DNA of the CDR3 is TGTGCCAGCAGTTTGCGCGGGCATAGCAATCAGCCCCAGCATTTT. This sequence encodes CASSLRGHSNQPQHF.

There are a few counts of this clonotype. The chain joins TRBV19 to TRBJ1-4, with 7 bases aligning to TRBD1. Germline V lookup: CDR1 LNHDA, CDR2 SQIVND (reference sequence). The CDR3 extends over 15 amino acids. Germline trimming cut 6 bases from V and 0 bases from J; bases unmatched to any gene: 4. The CDR3 DNA follows: TGTGCCAGTAGGCCCGGGACAGCAACTAATGAAAAACTGTTTTTT. It is translated as CASRPGTATNEKLFF.

This rearrangement joins TRBV30 to TRBJ1-1; D remains unclear. V lost 7 bases and J lost 8, with 29 bases in between. Germline-derived CDR1 and CDR2 are GTSNPN and SVGIG (reference sequence). This CDR3 spans 16 amino acids. The CDR3 sequence: CASHSPARRVPREAFF. In DNA form, the CDR3 reads TGTGCCTCCCACTCACCGGCTCGAAGGGTCCCAAGGGAAGCTTTCTTT.

There are a few counts of this clonotype. The V call is TRBV7-3, the J call TRBJ2-2, with 8 bases fitting TRBD1. Germline trimming cut 6 bases from V and 1 base from J; bases unmatched to any gene: 1. The CDR3 covers 14 residues. The germline V gene encodes CDR1 SGHTA and CDR2 FQGTGA. CDR3: CASRGTGNTGELFF. In DNA form, the CDR3 reads TGTGCCAGCAGAGGGACAGGGAACACCGGGGAGCTGTTTTTT.

This clonotype turned up a few times. The chain has TRBV19 and TRBJ2-7, with a weak D call TRBD1 (5 bases). Germline CDR1 is LNHDA and CDR2 is SQIVND (reference sequence). The germline V and J ends were trimmed by 10 bases and 5 bases, with 18 bases remaining between them. The CDR3 is 13 amino acids. The CDR3 region has the DNA TGTGCCACACAGGTTGGGGTTTCGAACGAGCAGTACTTC. This gives the protein CATQVGVSNEQYF.

This clonotype was counted a few times. The chain employs TRBV5-1 and TRBJ2-2; no clear D gene. Trimming cost V 6 bases and J 1 base, with 16 bases left between them. This CDR3 spans 16 amino acids. Germline V gene lookup returns CDR1 SGHRS and CDR2 YFSETQ. The CDR3 sequence is CASKFSSSVNTGELFF. The CDR3 DNA reads as TGCGCCAGCAAATTCTCCTCCAGCGTGAACACCGGGGAGCTGTTTTTT.

A few counts support this clonotype. This rearrangement joins TRBV29-1 to TRBJ2-1, with D unresolved. The V gene's germline CDR1 is SQVTM and CDR2 ANQGSEA. V lost 6 bases and J 5 bases, leaving 11 bases between the germline ends. The CDR3 covers 12 residues. CDR3 nucleotides: TGCAGCGTGGGCACGACCAACAATGAGCAGTTCTTC. It yields the protein CSVGTTNNEQFF.

This sequence joins TRBV4-3 and TRBJ2-7, with unresolved D. The ends were cut back, 0 bases at V and 0 bases at J, with 9 bases in the middle. Germline CDR1 is LGHNA and CDR2 is YSLEER. This CDR3 has 15 amino acids. The CDR3 DNA reads TGCGCCAGCAGCCAAGATGGTGGCCGCTCCTACGAGCAGTACTTC. This gives the protein CASSQDGGRSYEQYF.

About this clonotype: This is likely a read error, given that the CDR3 carries no conserved phenylalanine or tryptophan at its end. The V call is TRBV7-3, the J call TRBJ2-3, with D possibly TRBD1 on 5 matching bases. This CDR3 is 14 amino acids long. V lost 4 bases to trimming and J lost 6 bases, with 14 bases between them. The germline V gene has CDR1 SGHTA and CDR2 FQGTGA. CDR3 in DNA: TGTGCCAGCAGCTACGATAGGGGTTGGGATACGCAGTATGTT. Its protein is CASSYDRGWDTQYV.